The 14 T cell receptor beta chains given below trace back to one sample, sequenced in a study of control samples from healthy donors and cancer patients. Generated by immunoSEQ multiplex PCR, the TCRdb table keeps only in-frame clones and is missing some. Here the sample spans a few hundred thousand clones, about 93% being singletons. Specimen: PBMCs. The receptor source for this set is a man in his forties with head and neck cancer.

J is TRBJ1-5 and V is TRBV27; D perhaps matches TRBD1 (5 bases). This CDR3 is 14 amino acids long. V was shortened by 8 bases and J by 6 bases, with 17 bases between the two germline ends. Germline V gene data show CDR1 as MNHEY and CDR2 as SMNVEV (reference sequence). The CDR3 spells CASGGAIPTQPQHF. In nucleotides, the CDR3 is TGTGCCAGCGGAGGGGCTATCCCCACTCAGCCCCAGCATTTT.

This clone appeared a single time. The genes are TRBV6-5 and TRBJ1-2; tentative D call: TRBD1 (6 bases). This CDR3 has 14 amino acids. V shed 4 bases and J shed 7 bases, with 16 bases lying between them. From germline, CDR1 is MNHEY and CDR2 SVGAGI. Here the CDR3 reads CASSFDGGGGGYTF. The CDR3 DNA sequence: TGTGCCAGCAGTTTCGACGGGGGCGGGGGTGGCTACACCTTC.

This clone was seen a single time. The chain carries TRBV27 and TRBJ2-1; 7 bases map to TRBD2. The CDR3 loop spans 21 amino acids. Trimming took 0 bases from V and 0 from J; bases not matched to a gene: 17. Germline values: CDR1 MNHEY, CDR2 SMNVEV (reference sequence). CDR3 coding DNA: TGTGCCAGCAGTTTATCGATTATTCCTGGCCTGGGCGGGAGCTCCTACAATGAGCAGTTCTTC. This codes for CASSLSIIPGLGGSSYNEQFF.

The genes are TRBV4-1 and TRBJ2-2; possible D gene TRBD1, 5 bases. Germline values: CDR1 MGHRA, CDR2 YSYEKL. The CDR3 is 15 amino acids. V lost 0 bases to trimming and J lost 6 bases, with 11 bases between them. The CDR3 coding sequence is TGCGCCAGCAGCCAAGAACCAGGGAAAGCCGGGGAGCTGTTTTTT. It codes for CASSQEPGKAGELFF.

The chain combines TRBV7-6 with TRBJ2-2; D is uncertain. Germline values: CDR1 SGHVS, CDR2 FNYEAQ. This CDR3 has 14 residues. The V end was cut by 4 bases, the J end by 6 bases, with 12 bases between. This chain's CDR3 is CASSSFLGAGELFF. In nucleotides, the CDR3 is TGTGCCAGCAGCTCCTTTCTGGGTGCCGGGGAGCTGTTTTTT. Full variable domain (outside the CDR3, taken from reference TRBV7-6 and TRBJ2-2): GAGVSQSPRYKVTKRGQDVALRCDPISGHVSLYWYRQALGQGPEFLTYFNYEAQQDKSGLPNDRFSAERPEGSISTLTIQRTEQRDSAMYRCASSSFLGAGELFFGEGSRLTVL.

CDR3 protein: CSVPTGVNYGYTF. As DNA, the CDR3 is TGCAGCGTCCCGACAGGGGTTAACTATGGCTACACCTTC. The V gene is TRBV29-1, the J gene TRBJ1-2, with 8 bases matching TRBD1. V shed 6 bases, J shed 1 base, and the junction held 4 bases outside the gene matches. Germline V CDR1 and CDR2: SQVTM, ANQGSEA. The CDR3 is 13 amino acids.

Note on this clone: Other DNA sequences from this sample encode an identical CDR3 as well. This rearrangement joins TRBV7-3 to TRBJ2-1; no firm D call. This CDR3 is built from 13 residues. Trimming took 0 bases from V and 5 from J, leaving 5 bases between them. CDR1 SGHTA and CDR2 FQGTGA come from the germline V gene. This CDR3 reads CASSLTPNNEQFF. The CDR3 nucleotides are TGTGCCAGCAGCTTAACCCCTAACAATGAGCAGTTCTTC.

The V call is TRBV4-2, the J call TRBJ2-6; D gene ambiguous. Germline V gives CDR1 LGHNA, CDR2 YNFKEQ. This CDR3 region has 14 residues. V dropped 0 bases and J dropped 2 bases, with 2 bases sitting between them. Written as DNA, the CDR3 is TGTGCCAGCAGCCAAGATCCTGGGGCCAACGTCCTGACTTTC. Translation: CASSQDPGANVLTF.

This clone appeared once. The chain joins TRBV5-6 to TRBJ2-7; tentative D call: TRBD2 (6 bases). Trimming took off 0 bases at V and 3 bases at J, with 13 bases between the two ends. CDR3 length: 15 residues. From germline, CDR1 is SGHDT and CDR2 YYEEEE. CDR3 DNA: TGTGCCAGCAGCTTGGTTATGCGGGACCGCTACGAGCAGTACTTC. Translation gives CASSLVMRDRYEQYF.

CDR3 in DNA: TGTGCCTGGAGTCGGCCAGGGACGAACACCGGGGAGCTGTTTTTT. It specifies CAWSRPGTNTGELFF. The gene calls are TRBV30 and TRBJ2-2, with a possible D match to TRBD1 (5 bases). In germline, CDR1 is GTSNPN, CDR2 SVGIG (reference sequence). The CDR3 runs to 15 residues. The V end lost 2 bases, the J end lost 0 bases, and 10 bases lay between the germline ends.

The rearrangement joins TRBV6-1 to TRBJ1-2, with D unclear. Germline loops: CDR1 MNHNS, CDR2 SASEGT. The germline V and J ends were trimmed by 1 base and 0 bases, with 9 bases remaining between them. The length of the CDR3 is 15 residues. The CDR3 coding sequence is TGTGCCAGCAGTGAAGGGGGAGGGCCTAACTATGGCTACACCTTC. Its translation is CASSEGGGPNYGYTF.

The genes are TRBV15 and TRBJ1-1, with D hard to call. This CDR3 has 13 residues. CDR1 is LNHNV, CDR2 YYDKDF, per germline (reference sequence). The ends were cut back, 8 bases at V and 1 base at J, with 11 bases in the middle. The CDR3: CATDDGRNTEAFF. The CDR3, as DNA: TGTGCCACCGACGACGGCAGGAACACTGAAGCTTTCTTT.

The rearrangement joins TRBV3-1 (or the pseudogene TRBV3-2) to TRBJ2-5; 9 nucleotides agree with TRBD1. The CDR3 is 12 amino acids. After removal of 8 bases from V and 5 bases from J, the junction contained 3 bases not matched to a gene. CDR1 and CDR2 from the germline V gene are LGHDT and YNNKEL (reference sequence). CDR3 sequence: CASRQGGETQYF. CDR3 DNA: TGTGCCAGCCGACAGGGGGGGGAGACCCAGTACTTC.

The genes are TRBV5-4 and TRBJ2-7; the D is unclear. The germline gives CDR1 SGHNT, CDR2 YYREEE (reference sequence). The CDR3 spans 16 residues. Trimming took off 0 bases at V and 0 bases at J, with 13 bases between the two ends. The CDR3 DNA is TGTGCCAGCAGCTTGGGGGCGAAACGGAGCTCCTACGAGCAGTACTTC. Translation: CASSLGAKRSSYEQYF. The variable domain in full, completed from reference TRBV5-4 and TRBJ2-7, reads ETGVTQSPTHLIKTRGQQVTLRCSSQSGHNTVSWYQQALGQGPQFIFQYYREEENGRGNFPPRFSGLQFPNYSSELNVNALELDDSALYLCASSLGAKRSSYEQYFGPGTRLTVT.